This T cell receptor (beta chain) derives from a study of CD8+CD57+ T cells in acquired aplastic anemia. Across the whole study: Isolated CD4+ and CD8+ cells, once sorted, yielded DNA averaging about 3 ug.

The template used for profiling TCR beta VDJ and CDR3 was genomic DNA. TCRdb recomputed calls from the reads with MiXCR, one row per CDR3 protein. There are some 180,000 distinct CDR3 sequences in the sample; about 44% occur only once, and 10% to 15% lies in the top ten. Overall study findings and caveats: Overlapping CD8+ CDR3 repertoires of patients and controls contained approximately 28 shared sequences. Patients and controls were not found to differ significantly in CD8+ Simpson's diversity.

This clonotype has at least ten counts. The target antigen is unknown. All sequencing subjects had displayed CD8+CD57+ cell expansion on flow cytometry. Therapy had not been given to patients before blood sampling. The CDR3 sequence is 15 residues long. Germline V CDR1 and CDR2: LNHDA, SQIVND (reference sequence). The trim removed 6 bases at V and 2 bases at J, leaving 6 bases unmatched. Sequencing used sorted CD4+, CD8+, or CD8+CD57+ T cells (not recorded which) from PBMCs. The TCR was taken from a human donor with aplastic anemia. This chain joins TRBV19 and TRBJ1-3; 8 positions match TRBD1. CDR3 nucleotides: TGTGCCAGTAGGCAGCAGGGGGCAACTGGAAACACCATATATTTT. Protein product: CASRQQGATGNTIYF.